Given below is one T cell receptor beta chain in context. No antigen is known for it. The CDR3 consists of 14 residues. Trimming took off 1 base at V and 4 bases at J, with 8 bases between the two ends. Germline-derived CDR1 and CDR2 are SGHDT and YYEEEE. The libraries were made with immunoSEQ v3.0 at survey level. This table comes from immunoSEQ multiplex PCR, and its TCRdb copy is limited to in-frame clones, with some not included. Of under 20,000 clones listed, 75% to 90% are singletons. The data belong to a study of long-term antiretroviral therapy in people with HIV. Findings and caveats of the study: Clones showing expansion before ART dominated the repertoire at all time points.

The source material was unsorted PBMCs, sampled 0.2 years after starting antiretroviral therapy. This TCR derives from a woman between 35 and 50 years old with HIV. The chain couples TRBV5-6 to TRBJ2-2; no clear D gene. CDR3 nucleotides: TGTGCCAGCAGCTTGCCGGGCTTCACCGGGGAGCTGTTTTTT. This encodes CASSLPGFTGELFF.